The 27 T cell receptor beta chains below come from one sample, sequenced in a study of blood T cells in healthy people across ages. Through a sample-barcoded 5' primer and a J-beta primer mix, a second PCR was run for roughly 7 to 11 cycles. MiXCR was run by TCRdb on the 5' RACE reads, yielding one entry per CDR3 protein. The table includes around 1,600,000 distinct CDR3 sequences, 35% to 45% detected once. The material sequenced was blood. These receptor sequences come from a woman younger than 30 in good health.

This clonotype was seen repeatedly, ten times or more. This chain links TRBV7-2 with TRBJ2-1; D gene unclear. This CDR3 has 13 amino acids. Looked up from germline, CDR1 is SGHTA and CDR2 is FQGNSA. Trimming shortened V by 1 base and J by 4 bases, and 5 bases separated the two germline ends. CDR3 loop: CASSLERYNEQFF. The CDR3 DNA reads TGTGCCAGCAGCTTAGAACGGTACAATGAGCAGTTCTTC.

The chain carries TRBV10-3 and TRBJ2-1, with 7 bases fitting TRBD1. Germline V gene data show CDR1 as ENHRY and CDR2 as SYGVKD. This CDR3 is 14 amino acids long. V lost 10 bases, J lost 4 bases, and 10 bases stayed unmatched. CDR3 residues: CATQPGQSYNEQFF. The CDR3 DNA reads TGTGCCACCCAGCCGGGACAGTCTTACAATGAGCAGTTCTTC.

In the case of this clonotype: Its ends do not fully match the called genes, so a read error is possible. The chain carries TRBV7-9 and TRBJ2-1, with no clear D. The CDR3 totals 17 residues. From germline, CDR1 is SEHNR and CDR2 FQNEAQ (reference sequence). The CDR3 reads CVSSLVRHSGTYNEQFF. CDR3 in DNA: TGTGTCAGCAGCTTAGTCCGACATTCGGGCACCTACAATGAGCAGTTCTTC.

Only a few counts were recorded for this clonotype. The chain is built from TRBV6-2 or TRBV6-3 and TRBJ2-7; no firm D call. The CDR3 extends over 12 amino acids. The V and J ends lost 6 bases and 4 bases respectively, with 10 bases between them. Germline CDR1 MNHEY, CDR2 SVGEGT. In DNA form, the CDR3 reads TGTGCCAGCAGAAGCGACACTTACGAGCAGTACTTC. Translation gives CASRSDTYEQYF.

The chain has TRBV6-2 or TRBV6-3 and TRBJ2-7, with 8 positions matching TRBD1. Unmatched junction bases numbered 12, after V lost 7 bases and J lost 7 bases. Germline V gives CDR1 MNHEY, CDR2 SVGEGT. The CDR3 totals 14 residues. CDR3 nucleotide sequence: TGTGCCAGCATATTTGGGACAGGCTACAATGAGCAGTACTTC. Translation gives CASIFGTGYNEQYF.

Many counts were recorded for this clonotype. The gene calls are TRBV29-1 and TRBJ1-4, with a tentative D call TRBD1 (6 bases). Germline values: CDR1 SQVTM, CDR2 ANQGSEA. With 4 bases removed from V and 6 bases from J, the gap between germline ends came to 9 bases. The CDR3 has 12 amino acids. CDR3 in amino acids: CSVGGPDEKLFF. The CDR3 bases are TGCAGCGTTGGGGGGCCGGATGAAAAACTGTTTTTT. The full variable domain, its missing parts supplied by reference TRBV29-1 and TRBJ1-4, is SAVISQKPSRDICQRGTSLTIQCQVDSQVTMMFWYRQQPGQSLTLIATANQGSEATYESGFVIDKFPISRPNLTFSTLTVSNMSPEDSSIYLCSVGGPDEKLFFGSGTQLSVL.

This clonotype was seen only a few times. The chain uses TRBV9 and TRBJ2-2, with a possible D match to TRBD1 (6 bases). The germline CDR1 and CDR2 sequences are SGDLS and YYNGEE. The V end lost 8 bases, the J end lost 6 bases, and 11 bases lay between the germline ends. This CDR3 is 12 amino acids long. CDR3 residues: CASTTGSGELFF. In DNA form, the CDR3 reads TGTGCCAGTACCACAGGGTCCGGGGAGCTGTTTTTT.

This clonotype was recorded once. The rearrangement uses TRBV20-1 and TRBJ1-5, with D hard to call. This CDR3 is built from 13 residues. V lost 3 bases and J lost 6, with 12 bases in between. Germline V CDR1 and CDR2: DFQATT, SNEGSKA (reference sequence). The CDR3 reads CSASPVWGQPQHF. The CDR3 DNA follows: TGCAGTGCTAGCCCGGTGTGGGGTCAGCCCCAGCATTTT.

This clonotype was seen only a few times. The CDR3: CASSQSAARDTQYF. The DNA of the CDR3 is TGTGCCAGCAGCCAATCGGCCGCTAGAGATACGCAGTATTTT. The chain combines TRBV4-2 with TRBJ2-3; D not resolved. The V and J ends lost 2 bases and 5 bases respectively, with 11 bases between them. The CDR3 is 14 residues long. CDR1 and CDR2 from the germline V gene are LGHNA and YNFKEQ.

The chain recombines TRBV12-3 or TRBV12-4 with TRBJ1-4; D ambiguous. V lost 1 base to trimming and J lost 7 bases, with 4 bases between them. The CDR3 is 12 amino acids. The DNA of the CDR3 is TGTGCCAGCAGTTTAGAGGCTGAAAAACTGTTTTTT. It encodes CASSLEAEKLFF.

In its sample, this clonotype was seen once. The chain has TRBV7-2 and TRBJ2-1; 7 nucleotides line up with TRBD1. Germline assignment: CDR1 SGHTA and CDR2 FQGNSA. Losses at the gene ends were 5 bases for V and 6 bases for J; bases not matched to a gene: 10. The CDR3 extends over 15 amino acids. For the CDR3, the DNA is TGTGCCAGCAGCCCTCGACAGGGAGTGGTCAATGAGCAGTTCTTC. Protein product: CASSPRQGVVNEQFF.

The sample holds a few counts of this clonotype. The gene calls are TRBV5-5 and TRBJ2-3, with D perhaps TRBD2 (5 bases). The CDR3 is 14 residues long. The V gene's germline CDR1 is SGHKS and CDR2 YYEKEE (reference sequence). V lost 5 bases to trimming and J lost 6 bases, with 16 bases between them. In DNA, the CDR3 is TGTGCCAGCAGTCCGGGGAGTCTCATCGATACGCAGTATTTT. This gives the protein CASSPGSLIDTQYF.

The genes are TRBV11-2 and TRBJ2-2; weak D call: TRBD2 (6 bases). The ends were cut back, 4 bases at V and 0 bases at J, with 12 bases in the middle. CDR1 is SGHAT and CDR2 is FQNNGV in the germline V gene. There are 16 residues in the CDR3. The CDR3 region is CASSSYGDSNTGELFF. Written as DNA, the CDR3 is TGTGCCAGCAGCTCCTACGGGGACTCGAACACCGGGGAGCTGTTTTTT.

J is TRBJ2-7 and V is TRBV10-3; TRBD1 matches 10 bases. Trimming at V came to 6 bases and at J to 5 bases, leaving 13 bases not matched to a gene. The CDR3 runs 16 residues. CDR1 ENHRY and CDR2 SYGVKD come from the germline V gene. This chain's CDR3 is CAISPRYGQGGDEQYF. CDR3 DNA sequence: TGTGCCATCAGCCCCCGTTACGGACAGGGGGGCGACGAGCAGTACTTC.

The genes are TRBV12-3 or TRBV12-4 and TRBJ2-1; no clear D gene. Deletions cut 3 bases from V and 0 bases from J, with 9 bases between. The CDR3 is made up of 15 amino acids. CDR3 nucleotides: TGTGCCAGCAGTTTTAGCCAGCCCTCCTACAATGAGCAGTTCTTC. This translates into CASSFSQPSYNEQFF.

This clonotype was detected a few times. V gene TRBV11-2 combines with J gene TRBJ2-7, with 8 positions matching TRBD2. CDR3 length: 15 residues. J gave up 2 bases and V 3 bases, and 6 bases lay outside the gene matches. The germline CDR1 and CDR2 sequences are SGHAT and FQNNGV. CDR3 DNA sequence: TGTGCCAGCAGCTTTCTAGCGGGTTTAACCTACGAGCAGTACTTC. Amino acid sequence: CASSFLAGLTYEQYF.

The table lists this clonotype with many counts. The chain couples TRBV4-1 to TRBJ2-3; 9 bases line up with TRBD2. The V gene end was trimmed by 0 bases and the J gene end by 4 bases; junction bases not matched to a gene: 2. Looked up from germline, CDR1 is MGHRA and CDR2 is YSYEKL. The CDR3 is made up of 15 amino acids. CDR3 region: CASSQERGGPDTQYF. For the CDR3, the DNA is TGCGCCAGCAGCCAAGAGCGGGGGGGCCCAGATACGCAGTATTTT.

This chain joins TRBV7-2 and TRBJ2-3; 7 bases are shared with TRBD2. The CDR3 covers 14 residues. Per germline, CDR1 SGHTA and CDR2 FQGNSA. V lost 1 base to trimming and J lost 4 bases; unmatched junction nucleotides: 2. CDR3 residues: CASSLERGADTQYF. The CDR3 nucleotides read TGTGCCAGCAGCTTAGAGCGGGGCGCAGATACGCAGTATTTT.

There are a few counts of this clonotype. The CDR3 loop reads CASSVRGLGNQPQHF. The CDR3 DNA is TGTGCCAGCAGTGTGAGGGGGCTGGGGAATCAGCCCCAGCATTTT. The chain combines TRBV6-1 with TRBJ1-5; 7 bases line up with TRBD1. Germline CDR1 is MNHNS and CDR2 is SASEGT. The V segment lost 4 bases and the J segment 4 bases; nucleotides outside the gene matches: 7. The CDR3 has 15 amino acids.

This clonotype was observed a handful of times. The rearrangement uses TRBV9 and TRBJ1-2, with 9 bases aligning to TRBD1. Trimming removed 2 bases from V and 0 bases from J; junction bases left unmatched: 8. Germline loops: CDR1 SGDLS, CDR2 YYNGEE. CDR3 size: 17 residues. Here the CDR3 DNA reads TGTGCCAGCAGCGTCGGTGGGACAGGGTTTACTAACTATGGCTACACCTTC. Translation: CASSVGGTGFTNYGYTF. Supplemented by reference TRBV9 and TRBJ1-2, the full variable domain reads DSGVTQTPKHLITATGQRVTLRCSPRSGDLSVYWYQQSLDQGLQFLIQYYNGEERAKGNILERFSAQQFPDLHSELNLSSLELGDSALYFCASSVGGTGFTNYGYTFGSGTRLTVV.

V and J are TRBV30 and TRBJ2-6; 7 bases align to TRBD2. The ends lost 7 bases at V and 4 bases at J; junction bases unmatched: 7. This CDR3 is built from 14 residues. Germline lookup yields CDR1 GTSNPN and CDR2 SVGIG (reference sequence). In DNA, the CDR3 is TGTGCCTCCACGGGGGGACGAGGGGCCAACGTCCTGACTTTC. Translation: CASTGGRGANVLTF.

In DNA form, the CDR3 reads TGTGCCAGCAGTTATGACTACTACAATGAGCAGTTCTTC. Translated: CASSYDYYNEQFF. The rearrangement joins TRBV6-2 or TRBV6-3 to TRBJ2-1; TRBD2 is a possible D gene (5 bases). V lost 3 bases and J 3 bases, leaving 6 bases between the germline ends. The V gene's germline CDR1 is MNHEY and CDR2 SVGEGT. This CDR3 has 13 residues.

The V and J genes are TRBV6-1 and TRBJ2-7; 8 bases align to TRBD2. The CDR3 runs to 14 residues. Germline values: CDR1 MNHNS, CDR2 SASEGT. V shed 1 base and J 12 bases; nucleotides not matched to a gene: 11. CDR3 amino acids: CASSEGLAGYLPYF. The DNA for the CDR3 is TGTGCCAGCAGTGAAGGCCTAGCGGGCTATTTGCCGTACTTC.

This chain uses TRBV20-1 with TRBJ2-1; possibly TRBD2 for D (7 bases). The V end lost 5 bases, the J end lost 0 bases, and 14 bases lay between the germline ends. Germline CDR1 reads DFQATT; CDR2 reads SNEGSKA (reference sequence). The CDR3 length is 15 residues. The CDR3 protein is CSAGGRGSSYNEQFF. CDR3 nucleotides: TGCAGTGCTGGAGGGAGGGGGAGCTCCTACAATGAGCAGTTCTTC.

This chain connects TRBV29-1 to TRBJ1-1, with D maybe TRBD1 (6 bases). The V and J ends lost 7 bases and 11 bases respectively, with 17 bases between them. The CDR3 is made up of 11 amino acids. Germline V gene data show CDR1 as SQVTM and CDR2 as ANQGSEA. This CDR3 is CSGGDRLEAFF. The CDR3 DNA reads TGCAGCGGTGGTGACAGGTTGGAGGCTTTCTTT.

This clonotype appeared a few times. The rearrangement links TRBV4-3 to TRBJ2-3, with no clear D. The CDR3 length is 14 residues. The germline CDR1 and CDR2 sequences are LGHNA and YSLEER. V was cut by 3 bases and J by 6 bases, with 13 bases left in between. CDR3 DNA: TGCGCCAGCAGCCAGCAGAGTTTCACGGATACGCAGTATTTT. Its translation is CASSQQSFTDTQYF.

CDR3 sequence (DNA): TGTGCCAGCAGCTCGACTAGCGGGGGCCTAGGGGAGACCCAGTACTTC. Translated, it gives CASSSTSGGLGETQYF. This sequence joins TRBV7-2 and TRBJ2-5; TRBD2 aligns across 12 bases. The CDR3 length is 16 residues. CDR1 and CDR2 from the germline V gene are SGHTA and FQGNSA. With 4 bases clipped from V and 5 bases from J, the junction kept 8 bases outside the gene matches. Filled out from reference TRBV7-2 and TRBJ2-5, the complete variable domain reads GAGVSQSPSNKVTEKGKDVELRCDPISGHTALYWYRQSLGQGLEFLIYFQGNSAPDKSGLPSDRFSAERTGGSVSTLTIQRTQQEDSAVYLCASSSTSGGLGETQYFGPGTRLLVL.